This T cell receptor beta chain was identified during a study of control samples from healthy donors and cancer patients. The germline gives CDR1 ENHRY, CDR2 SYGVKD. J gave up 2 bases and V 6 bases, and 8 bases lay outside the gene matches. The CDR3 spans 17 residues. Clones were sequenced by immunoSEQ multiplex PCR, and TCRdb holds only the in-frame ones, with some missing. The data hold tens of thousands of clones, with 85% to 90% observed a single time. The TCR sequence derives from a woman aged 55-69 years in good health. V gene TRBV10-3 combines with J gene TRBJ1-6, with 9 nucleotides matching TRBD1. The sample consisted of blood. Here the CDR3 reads CAISPTGGETYNSPLHF. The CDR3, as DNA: TGTGCCATCAGCCCCACAGGGGGCGAAACCTATAATTCACCCCTCCACTTT.